This T cell receptor beta chain was obtained from a study of graft-versus-host responses after intestinal transplantation. Overall study findings and caveats: GvH clones detected in recipient marrow included some appearing first in ileum or blood.

The protocol was immunoSEQ multiplex PCR, while the TCRdb copy is restricted to in-frame clones and leaves out a portion. This repertoire shows about 120,000 clones, roughly 93% found once; its top ten account for 0.5% to 0.6%. This clone appeared a few times. Antigen specificity is unknown. The length of the CDR3 is 14 residues. From germline, CDR1 is SGHNT and CDR2 YYREEE (reference sequence). Trimming stripped 4 bases from V and 4 bases from J, with 12 bases between. The starting material was unstimulated CD8+ T cells sorted from spleen or lymph node cells, obtained before intestinal transplant. The chain employs TRBV5-4 and TRBJ1-3, with D tentatively TRBD1 (5 bases). The receptor's source is a human donor who received an intestinal transplant. The CDR3 DNA sequence: TGTGCCAGCAGCGGTATAGAGGGGGGAAACACCATATATTTT. Amino acid sequence: CASSGIEGGNTIYF. Looking up the rest from reference TRBV5-4 and TRBJ1-3 gives the full variable domain: ETGVTQSPTHLIKTRGQQVTLRCSSQSGHNTVSWYQQALGQGPQFIFQYYREEENGRGNFPPRFSGLQFPNYSSELNVNALELDDSALYLCASSGIEGGNTIYFGEGSWLTVV.